This T cell receptor (beta chain) was captured by sequencing in a study of breast tumors, draining lymph nodes, adjacent tissues (TCRdb year 2016). For the wider study: In breast cancer patients, the study compared the TCR beta repertoires of tumor, adjacent nontumor tissue and axillary lymph nodes. In human breast cancer, the study set out to assess how tumor, surrounding tissue and draining lymph node repertoires relate to one another and whether T cells might be exchanged between them.

CDR1 and CDR2 were assigned from the germline V gene as MGHDK and SYGVNS. The V end loses 1 base and the J end loses 3 bases, and a stretch of 10 bases separates them. The CDR3 numbers 14 amino acids, ends counted. The only DNA kept is the CDR3, 42 bases in frame from the first base. As to this clonotype: Its antigen target is currently unknown. The final CDR3 position lacks the conserved phenylalanine or tryptophan, pointing to a likely read error.

The paper's findings and limits, for the study overall: The study presented the conclusion that tumor T cells originate in lymph nodes as consistent with a hypothesis, not as something directly demonstrated. The data were judged consistent with most tumor T cells deriving from the lymph node and then expanding within tumor tissue. The similarity between tumor and nontumor tissue repertoires was significantly greater in luminal-like breast cancer than in basal-like breast cancer. T-cell repertoire diversity in tumors was found to be lower than in lymph nodes but higher than in nontumor tissue, and preferential V and J gene usage was observed.

The axillary draining lymph nodes of breast cancer patients were the source of the lymph node samples. Sequenced on an Illumina HiSeq 2000. TCR beta chain libraries were generated by multiplex PCR amplification. High-throughput sequencing was used to analyze the amplified TCR beta chain products. The public sequencing data were trimmed at Q25 with fastp and processed into clonotypes with MiXCR by TCRdb, which kept only in-frame beta chains. Every CDR3 protein is listed once, alongside the most common genes and DNA of its rows. A total of approximately 280,000 distinct CDR3 sequences appear in this sample, over 30% of them only once. More than 1% of the sample belongs to the ten largest clones.

Here the chain combines TRBV25-1 and TRBJ2-7; the D gene cannot be named for sure. Sequencing was done on a sample of axillary lymph node tissue. This receptor was identified in a female donor with breast cancer. Some clones in this sample may be carry-over from other donors' samples. The bases read TGTGCCAGCAGTGAATGTGGAGCCCTCTACGAGCAGTACTTA. This is translated as CASSECGALYEQYL.